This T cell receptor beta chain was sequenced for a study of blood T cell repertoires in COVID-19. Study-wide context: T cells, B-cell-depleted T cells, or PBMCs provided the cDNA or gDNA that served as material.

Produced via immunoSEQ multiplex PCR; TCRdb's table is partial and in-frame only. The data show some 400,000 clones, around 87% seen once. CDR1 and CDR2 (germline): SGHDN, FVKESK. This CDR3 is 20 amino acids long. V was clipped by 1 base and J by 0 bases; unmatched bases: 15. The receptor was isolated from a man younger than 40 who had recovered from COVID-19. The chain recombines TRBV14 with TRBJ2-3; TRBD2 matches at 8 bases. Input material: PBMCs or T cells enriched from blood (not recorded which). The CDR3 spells CASSQAPEDGGVPSTDTQYF. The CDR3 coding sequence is TGTGCCAGCAGCCAAGCCCCAGAGGACGGGGGGGTTCCTAGCACAGATACGCAGTATTTT.